The 31 T cell receptor beta chains below come from one sample, sequenced in a study of blood T cell repertoires in COVID-19. The assay was immunoSEQ multiplex PCR, and TCRdb's table has in-frame clones only and misses some. The sample yields roughly 53,000 clones, approximately 90% seen once. The sample taken for sequencing was peripheral blood. Receptors were obtained from a man aged 55 to 70 with acute or convalescent COVID-19.

This clone was seen a few times. This rearrangement joins TRBV6-6 to TRBJ1-6; TRBD1 might be the D (5 bases). Trimming pared 4 bases from V and 9 bases from J, leaving 16 bases between. CDR1 MNHNY and CDR2 SVGAGI come from the germline V gene (reference sequence). The CDR3 runs to 15 residues. The CDR3: CASSLRGGEGSPLHF. The CDR3 DNA is TGTGCCAGCAGTTTAAGGGGTGGGGAGGGTTCACCCCTCCACTTT.

The table lists this clone with a few counts. This chain links TRBV13 with TRBJ2-3, with TRBD2 matching 12 bases. The CDR3 has 15 amino acids. V was pared by 5 bases and J by 6 bases, with 6 bases of the junction left unmatched. In germline, CDR1 is PRHDT, CDR2 FYEKMQ (reference sequence). In nucleotides, the CDR3 is TGTGCCAGCAGCGCGACTAGCGGGGGTCGGGATACGCAGTATTTT. Translating it yields CASSATSGGRDTQYF.

The V gene is TRBV5-6, the J gene TRBJ1-1; TRBD1 is a possible D gene (5 bases). The germline V gene has CDR1 SGHDT and CDR2 YYEEEE. The CDR3 is made up of 13 amino acids. Trimming took off 3 bases at V and 1 base at J, with 7 bases between the two ends. DNA for the CDR3: TGTGCCAGCAGCTACACAGGGAACACTGAAGCTTTCTTT. This codes for CASSYTGNTEAFF.

The chain combines TRBV5-1 with TRBJ2-1, with 7 bases matching TRBD2. This CDR3 is built from 15 residues. CDR1 is SGHRS and CDR2 is YFSETQ in the germline V gene. J gave up 1 base and V 5 bases, and 6 bases lay outside the gene matches. CDR3 coding DNA: TGCGCCAGCAGTGATACGGGGGGATCCTACAATGAGCAGTTCTTC. It translates to CASSDTGGSYNEQFF.

The chain is built from TRBV11-2 and TRBJ1-5, with 7 bases fitting TRBD1. The trim removed 2 bases at V and 9 bases at J, leaving 7 bases unmatched. This CDR3 region has 14 residues. Germline V gene sequence: CDR1 SGHAT, CDR2 FQNNGV. CDR3 sequence: CASSLSSQGGPQHF. The CDR3 DNA is TGTGCCAGCAGCTTAAGCTCTCAGGGGGGGCCCCAGCATTTT.

This chain connects TRBV7-3 to TRBJ2-2; TRBD2 agrees at 9 bases. The V and J ends lost 0 bases and 4 bases, in that order; junction bases with no gene match: 6. The CDR3 contains 17 residues. Germline CDR1 and CDR2: SGHTA and FQGTGA. The CDR3 region has the DNA TGTGCCAGCAGCTTAACCACGCGGGGGGGCCTCACCGGGGAGCTGTTTTTT. The encoded protein is CASSLTTRGGLTGELFF.

This clone was detected only a few times. The V gene is TRBV7-2, the J gene TRBJ2-4; TRBD1 matches 9 bases. After removal of 1 base from V and 7 bases from J, the junction contained 2 bases not matched to a gene. Germline V gene lookup returns CDR1 SGHTA and CDR2 FQGNSA. The CDR3 loop spans 14 amino acids. The CDR3, as DNA: TGTGCCAGCAGCTTAGGCGGGACAGGGAACATTCAGTACTTC. This gives the protein CASSLGGTGNIQYF.

This rearrangement joins TRBV11-2 to TRBJ1-1; the D gene is possibly TRBD1 (5 bases). V lost 5 bases and J lost 1, with 11 bases in between. CDR3 length equals 14 residues. Germline V CDR1 and CDR2: SGHAT, FQNNGV. The CDR3 DNA reads TGTGCCAGCAGCCGACAGCCACCGAACACTGAAGCTTTCTTT. Encoded protein: CASSRQPPNTEAFF. Together with reference TRBV11-2 and TRBJ1-1, the CDR3 gives the full variable domain: EAGVAQSPRYKIIEKRQSVAFWCNPISGHATLYWYQQILGQGPKLLIQFQNNGVVDDSQLPKDRFSAERLKGVDSTLKIQPAKLEDSAVYLCASSRQPPNTEAFFGQGTRLTVV.

This chain connects TRBV4-1 to TRBJ1-1; D gene uncertain. From germline, CDR1 is MGHRA and CDR2 YSYEKL. CDR3 size: 15 residues. V lost 4 bases and J lost 1, with 13 bases in between. Here the CDR3 DNA reads TGCGCCAGCAGCCCTGCCTTACTCAAGAACACTGAAGCTTTCTTT. It specifies CASSPALLKNTEAFF.

The chain uses TRBV7-2 and TRBJ2-7; D is uncertain. Per germline, CDR1 SGHTA and CDR2 FQGNSA. Trimming took 4 bases from V and 3 from J, leaving 10 bases between them. The CDR3 runs to 13 residues. This chain's CDR3 is CASSSLGLYEQYF. As DNA, the CDR3 is TGTGCCAGCAGCTCCCTGGGCCTCTACGAGCAGTACTTC.

V usage is TRBV2 and J usage is TRBJ1-3; D might be TRBD1 (6 bases). V lost 5 bases, J lost 4 bases, and 6 bases lay in between. The germline V gene has CDR1 SNHLY and CDR2 FYNNEI. The CDR3 is 12 amino acids. CDR3 nucleotide sequence: TGTGCCAGCAGTCAGGGGGGAAACACCATATATTTT. This translates into CASSQGGNTIYF.

This clone showed up just once. The chain recombines TRBV7-2 with TRBJ2-1; TRBD2 matches 7 bases. Trimming removed 0 bases from V and 1 base from J; junction bases left unmatched: 6. Looked up from germline, CDR1 is SGHTA and CDR2 is FQGNSA. The CDR3 sequence is 17 residues long. CDR3 nucleotide sequence: TGTGCCAGCAGCTTAGCGGGGGGGTTGTCTTCCTACAATGAGCAGTTCTTC. Its protein product is CASSLAGGLSSYNEQFF.

The chain combines TRBV10-3 with TRBJ1-3; D is unclear. CDR3 length: 14 amino acids. V gave up 3 bases and J gave up 1 base, with 7 bases separating them. Germline CDR1 reads ENHRY; CDR2 reads SYGVKD. The CDR3 loop is CAISDLRSGNTIYF. The CDR3 DNA sequence: TGTGCCATCAGTGACCTCAGGTCTGGAAACACCATATATTTT.

J is TRBJ2-7 and V is TRBV12-5, with a possible D match to TRBD1 (5 bases). Trimming stripped 2 bases from V and 2 bases from J, with 13 bases between. From germline, CDR1 is LGHNT and CDR2 FRNRAP. This CDR3 comprises 15 residues. CDR3 amino acids: CASGLWTQGAYEQYF. The CDR3 DNA sequence: TGTGCTAGTGGTTTGTGGACCCAAGGGGCCTACGAGCAGTACTTC.

This sequence joins TRBV11-2 and TRBJ2-7; 8 bases match TRBD1. The CDR3 has 14 amino acids. The trim removed 8 bases at V and 6 bases at J, leaving 12 bases unmatched. Germline CDR1 and CDR2: SGHAT and FQNNGV. The CDR3 DNA follows: TGTGCCAGCGGACCGCCGGACAGGGATGTCGAGCAGTACTTC. It codes for CASGPPDRDVEQYF. Using reference TRBV11-2 and TRBJ2-7 for the parts outside the CDR3, the full variable domain is EAGVAQSPRYKIIEKRQSVAFWCNPISGHATLYWYQQILGQGPKLLIQFQNNGVVDDSQLPKDRFSAERLKGVDSTLKIQPAKLEDSAVYLCASGPPDRDVEQYFGPGTRLTVT.

This chain joins TRBV7-6 and TRBJ2-5, with TRBD2 matching 9 bases. V was pared by 5 bases and J by 6 bases, with 10 bases of the junction left unmatched. This CDR3 spans 15 amino acids. CDR1 SGHVS and CDR2 FNYEAQ come from the germline V gene. The CDR3 DNA is TGTGCCAGCAGCGTCAGCGGGGGGTGGACGAAGACCCAGTACTTC. This translates into CASSVSGGWTKTQYF.

The CDR3 DNA reads TGTGCCAGCAGCTTAAAAGGCGGCACTGAAGCTTTCTTT. Encoded protein: CASSLKGGTEAFF. This chain links TRBV7-9 with TRBJ1-1; D is ambiguous. The germline CDR1 and CDR2 sequences are SEHNR and FQNEAQ (reference sequence). V shed 2 bases and J shed 4 bases, with 8 bases lying between them. This CDR3 is built from 13 residues. Supplemented by reference TRBV7-9 and TRBJ1-1, the full variable domain reads DTGVSQNPRHKITKRGQNVTFRCDPISEHNRLYWYRQTLGQGPEFLTYFQNEAQLEKSRLLSDRFSAERPKGSFSTLEIQRTEQGDSAMYLCASSLKGGTEAFFGQGTRLTVV.

This chain's CDR3 is CASSVLQGGGANVLTF. The CDR3 nucleotides are TGTGCCAGTAGTGTACTACAGGGTGGTGGGGCCAACGTCCTGACTTTC. V is TRBV19 and J is TRBJ2-6; tentative D call: TRBD1 (6 bases). V gave up 5 bases and J gave up 3 bases, with 14 bases separating them. This CDR3 comprises 16 residues. The V gene's germline CDR1 is LNHDA and CDR2 SQIVND (reference sequence).

This chain joins TRBV6-5 and TRBJ1-6, with D maybe TRBD1 (6 bases). This CDR3 is 15 amino acids long. The germline V gene has CDR1 MNHEY and CDR2 SVGAGI. Trimming removed 7 bases from V and 7 bases from J, with 17 bases in between. CDR3 loop: CASKQGQSRNSPLHF. The CDR3 bases are TGTGCCAGCAAGCAGGGGCAGTCGAGGAATTCACCCCTCCACTTT.

This chain connects TRBV5-6 to TRBJ2-1; 7 bases map to TRBD1. CDR1 is SGHDT, CDR2 YYEEEE, per germline. The CDR3 is made up of 16 amino acids. With V trimmed by 4 bases and J by 5 bases, 12 bases remained unmatched. The CDR3 nucleotides read TGTGCCAGCAGCCCCACGACCCGGGACAGCGACAATGAGCAGTTCTTC. Translating it yields CASSPTTRDSDNEQFF.

V gene TRBV2 combines with J gene TRBJ1-5, with 8 bases matching TRBD1. The germline gives CDR1 SNHLY, CDR2 FYNNEI. CDR3 length: 14 amino acids. V lost 8 bases and J lost 2; bases outside the gene matches: 5. The CDR3 coding sequence is TGTGCCAGCGGCTCGACAGGGGGCAATCAGCCCCAGCATTTT. Protein: CASGSTGGNQPQHF.

V usage is TRBV5-1 and J usage is TRBJ1-2, with D perhaps matching TRBD1 (5 bases). Trimming stripped 3 bases from V and 5 bases from J, with 11 bases between. There are 13 residues in the CDR3. The V gene's germline CDR1 is SGHRS and CDR2 YFSETQ. CDR3: CASSYDRAYGYTF. CDR3 in DNA: TGCGCCAGCAGCTACGACAGAGCGTATGGCTACACCTTC.

The chain uses TRBV20-1 and TRBJ2-1; D unclear. Trimming removed 5 bases at V and 5 bases at J, with 7 bases between. The CDR3 covers 11 residues. Germline V gene data show CDR1 as DFQATT and CDR2 as SNEGSKA (reference sequence). The CDR3 DNA reads as TGCAGTGCTCAGGCCCACAATGAGCAGTTCTTC. Translated: CSAQAHNEQFF.

The V and J genes are TRBV6-1 and TRBJ1-2; maybe TRBD1 (6 bases). Trimming removed 4 bases from V and 0 bases from J, with 21 bases in between. The germline V gene has CDR1 MNHNS and CDR2 SASEGT. CDR3 length equals 18 residues. CDR3 DNA sequence: TGTGCCAGCAGTGGAGTACAGGGCCTACTTGGTCCTAACTATGGCTACACCTTC. It is translated as CASSGVQGLLGPNYGYTF.

This rearrangement joins TRBV5-1 to TRBJ2-1; D possibly corresponds to TRBD2 (5 bases). The V gene's germline CDR1 is SGHRS and CDR2 YFSETQ. V was pared by 3 bases and J by 7 bases, with 14 bases between. The CDR3 runs 14 residues. The CDR3, as DNA: TGCGCCAGCAGCTCACAAATCCGAGGGAATGAGCAGTTCTTC. This codes for CASSSQIRGNEQFF.

CDR3 sequence reads: CALTSGVNNEQFF. CDR3 nucleotide sequence: TGTGCCCTCACTAGCGGGGTTAACAATGAGCAGTTCTTC. This chain joins TRBV30 and TRBJ2-1, with 10 bases fitting TRBD2. V shed 8 bases, J shed 5 bases, and the junction held 6 bases outside the gene matches. This CDR3 has 13 amino acids. Germline assignment: CDR1 GTSNPN and CDR2 SVGIG (reference sequence).

The rearrangement uses TRBV4-1 and TRBJ2-7; D is perhaps TRBD1 (5 bases). V lost 4 bases and J lost 8, with 9 bases in between. This CDR3 region has 11 residues. Per germline, CDR1 MGHRA and CDR2 YSYEKL. The CDR3 sequence is CASSLSGQQYF. CDR3 in DNA: TGCGCCAGCAGCCTCTCAGGGCAGCAGTACTTC.

The chain joins TRBV29-1 to TRBJ1-2; D is unresolved. Trimming shortened V by 7 bases and J by 5 bases, and 14 bases separated the two germline ends. Germline V gene lookup returns CDR1 SQVTM and CDR2 ANQGSEA. The CDR3 is made up of 12 amino acids. CDR3 nucleotides: TGCAGCGATGAGACCGCGGGGTATGGCTACACCTTC. Protein product: CSDETAGYGYTF.

The rearrangement uses TRBV5-4 and TRBJ2-3; 12 bases match TRBD2. From germline, CDR1 is SGHNT and CDR2 YYREEE (reference sequence). The CDR3 length is 19 residues. J was trimmed by 0 bases and V by 0 bases; bases with no gene match: 8. The CDR3 sequence: CASSLATSGGQISTDTQYF. The DNA of the CDR3 is TGTGCCAGCAGCTTGGCGACTAGCGGGGGCCAAATTAGCACAGATACGCAGTATTTT.

This clone was seen a few times. The chain combines TRBV7-8 with TRBJ2-3; possible D gene TRBD1, 7 bases. Germline V CDR1 and CDR2: SGHVS, FQNEAQ. V was trimmed by 6 bases and J by 6 bases, leaving 16 bases between them. This CDR3 region has 14 residues. CDR3: CASRFEGAGDTQYF. The DNA of the CDR3 is TGTGCCAGCAGGTTCGAGGGGGCGGGGGATACGCAGTATTTT.

This clone was counted once. The chain couples TRBV29-1 to TRBJ2-5; D possibly corresponds to TRBD2 (6 bases). V was cut by 6 bases and J by 5 bases, with 16 bases left in between. The CDR3 extends over 13 amino acids. Looked up from germline, CDR1 is SQVTM and CDR2 is ANQGSEA. The CDR3 reads CSVRRGIGETQYF. The CDR3 DNA follows: TGCAGCGTGCGACGGGGGATTGGGGAGACCCAGTACTTC.